The clone carrying this TCR beta chain has more than one count but fewer than ten. Its antigen remains unknown. A universal primer site was added by template switching, and unique molecular identifiers were carried by the cDNA. TCRdb itself ran the 5' RACE reads through MiXCR, one entry per CDR3 protein. The table shows about 900,000 distinct CDR3 sequences, with roughly an eighth occurring only once. The data were obtained in a study of identical twins. Healthy Caucasians provided all donations. General study results and limits: Zero-insertion analyses were open to partial confounding by invariant MAIT and iNKT cells.

The data also belong to a second study, concerning yellow fever vaccine responses in identical twins.

The sequence came from a woman between 18 and 29 years old in good health. Sequencing was performed on PBMCs.

The CDR3 is CASSDIWGPNTEAFF. CDR3 nucleotide sequence: TGTGCCAGCAGCGACATCTGGGGCCCGAACACTGAAGCTTTCTTT. V gene TRBV13 combines with J gene TRBJ1-1; a weak D match, TRBD1 (5 bases). Trimming removed 5 bases from V and 1 base from J, with 14 bases in between. Germline assignment: CDR1 PRHDT and CDR2 FYEKMQ (reference sequence). The CDR3 length is 15 residues.